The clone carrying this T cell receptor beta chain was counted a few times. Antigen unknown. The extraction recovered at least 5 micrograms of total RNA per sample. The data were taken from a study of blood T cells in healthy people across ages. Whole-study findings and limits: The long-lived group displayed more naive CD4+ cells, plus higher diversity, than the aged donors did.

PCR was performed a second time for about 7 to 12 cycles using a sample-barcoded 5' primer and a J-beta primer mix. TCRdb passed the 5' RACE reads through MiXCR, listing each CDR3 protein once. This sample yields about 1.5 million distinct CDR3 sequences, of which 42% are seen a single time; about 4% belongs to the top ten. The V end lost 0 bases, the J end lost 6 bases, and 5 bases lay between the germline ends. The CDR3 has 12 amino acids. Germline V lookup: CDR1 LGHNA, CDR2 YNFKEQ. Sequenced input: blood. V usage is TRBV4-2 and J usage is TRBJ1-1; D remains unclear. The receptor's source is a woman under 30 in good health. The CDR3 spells CASSQDWAEAFF. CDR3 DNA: TGTGCCAGCAGCCAAGACTGGGCTGAAGCTTTCTTT.